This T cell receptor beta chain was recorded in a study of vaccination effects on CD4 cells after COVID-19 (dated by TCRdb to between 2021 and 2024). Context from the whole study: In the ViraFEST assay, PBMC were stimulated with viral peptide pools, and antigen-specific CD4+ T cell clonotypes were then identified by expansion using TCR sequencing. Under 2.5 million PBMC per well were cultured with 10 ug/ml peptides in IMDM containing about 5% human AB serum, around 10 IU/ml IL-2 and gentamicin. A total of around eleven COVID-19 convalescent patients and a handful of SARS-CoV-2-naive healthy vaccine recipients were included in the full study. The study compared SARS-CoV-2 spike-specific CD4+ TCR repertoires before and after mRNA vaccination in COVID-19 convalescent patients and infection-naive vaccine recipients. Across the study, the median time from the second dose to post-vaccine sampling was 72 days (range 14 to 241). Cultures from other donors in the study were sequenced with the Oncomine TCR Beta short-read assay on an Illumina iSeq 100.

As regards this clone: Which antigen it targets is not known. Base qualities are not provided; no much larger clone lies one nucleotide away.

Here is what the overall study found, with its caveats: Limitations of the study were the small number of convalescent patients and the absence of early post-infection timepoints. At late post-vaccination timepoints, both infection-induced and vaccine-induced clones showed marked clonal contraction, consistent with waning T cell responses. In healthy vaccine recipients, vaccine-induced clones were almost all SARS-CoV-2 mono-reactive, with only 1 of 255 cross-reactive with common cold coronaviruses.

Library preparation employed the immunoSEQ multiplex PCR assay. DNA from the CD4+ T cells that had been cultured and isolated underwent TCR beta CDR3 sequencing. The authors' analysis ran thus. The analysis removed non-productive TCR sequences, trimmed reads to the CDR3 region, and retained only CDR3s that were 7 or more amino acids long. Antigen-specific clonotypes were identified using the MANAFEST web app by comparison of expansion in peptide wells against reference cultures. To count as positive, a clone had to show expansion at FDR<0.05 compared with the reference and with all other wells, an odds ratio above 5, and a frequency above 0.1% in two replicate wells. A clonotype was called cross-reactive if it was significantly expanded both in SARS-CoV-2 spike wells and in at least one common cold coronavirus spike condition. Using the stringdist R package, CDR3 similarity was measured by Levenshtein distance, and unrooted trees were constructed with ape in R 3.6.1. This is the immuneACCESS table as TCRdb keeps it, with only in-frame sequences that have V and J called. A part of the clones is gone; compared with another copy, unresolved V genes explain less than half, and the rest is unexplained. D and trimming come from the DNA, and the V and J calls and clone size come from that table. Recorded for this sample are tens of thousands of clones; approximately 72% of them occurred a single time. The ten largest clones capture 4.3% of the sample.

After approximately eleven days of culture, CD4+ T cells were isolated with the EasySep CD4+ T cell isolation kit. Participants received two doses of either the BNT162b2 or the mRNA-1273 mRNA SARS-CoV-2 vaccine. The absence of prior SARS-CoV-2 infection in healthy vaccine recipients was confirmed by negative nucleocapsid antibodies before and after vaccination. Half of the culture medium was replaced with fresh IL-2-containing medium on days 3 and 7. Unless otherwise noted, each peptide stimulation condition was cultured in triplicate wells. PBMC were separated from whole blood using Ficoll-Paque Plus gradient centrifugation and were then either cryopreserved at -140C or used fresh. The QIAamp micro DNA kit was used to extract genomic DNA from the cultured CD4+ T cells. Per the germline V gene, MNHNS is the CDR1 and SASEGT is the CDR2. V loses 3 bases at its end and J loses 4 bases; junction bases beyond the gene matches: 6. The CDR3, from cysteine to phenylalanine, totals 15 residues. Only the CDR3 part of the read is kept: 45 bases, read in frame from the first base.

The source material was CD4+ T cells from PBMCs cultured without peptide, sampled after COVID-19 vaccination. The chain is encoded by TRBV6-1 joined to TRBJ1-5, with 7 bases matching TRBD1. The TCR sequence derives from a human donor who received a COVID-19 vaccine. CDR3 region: CASSDPGTANQPQHF. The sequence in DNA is TGTGCCAGCAGTGATCCCGGGACAGCTAATCAGCCCCAGCATTTT.